This TCR beta chain was profiled in a study of cytomegalovirus exposure and HLA in healthy donors. Overall study context: Some 85 million unique TCRs from HLA-typed donors were held in an early data release.

As concerns this clone: Its cognate antigen is unknown.

Amplification used 60 Vbeta primers and 13 Jbeta primers. The repertoire was sequenced with immunoSEQ multiplex PCR; TCRdb's copy has only in-frame clones and lacks some. The sample shows about 160,000 clones, around 83% of them seen only once. General study findings and limits: The authors later linked a missense DCLRE1C variant to TCR beta V- and J-gene trimming.

The CDR3 loop spans 15 amino acids. CDR1 KGHSH and CDR2 LQKENI come from the germline V gene. Trimming left V 2 bases short and J 5 bases short, with 15 bases between. The clonotype originates from a male donor in good health and CMV-seropositive. Sequenced input: PBMCs. The chain joins TRBV18 to TRBJ1-1, with a tentative D call TRBD1 (6 bases). The CDR3 nucleotides read TGTGCCAGCTCACCATTAGACAGGATTGTTACTGAAGCTTTCTTT. This codes for CASSPLDRIVTEAFF.